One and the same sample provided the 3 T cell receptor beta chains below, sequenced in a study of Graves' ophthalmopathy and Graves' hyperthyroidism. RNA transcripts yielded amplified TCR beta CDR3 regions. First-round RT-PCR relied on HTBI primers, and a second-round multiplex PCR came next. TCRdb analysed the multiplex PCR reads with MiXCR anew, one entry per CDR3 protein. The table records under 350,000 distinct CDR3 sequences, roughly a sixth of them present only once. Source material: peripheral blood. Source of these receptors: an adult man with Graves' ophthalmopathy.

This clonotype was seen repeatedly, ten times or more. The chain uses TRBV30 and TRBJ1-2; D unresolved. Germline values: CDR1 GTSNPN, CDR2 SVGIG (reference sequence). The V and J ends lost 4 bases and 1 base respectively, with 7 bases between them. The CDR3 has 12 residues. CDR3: CAWNQINYGYTF. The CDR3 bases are TGTGCCTGGAACCAGATTAACTATGGCTACACCTTC.

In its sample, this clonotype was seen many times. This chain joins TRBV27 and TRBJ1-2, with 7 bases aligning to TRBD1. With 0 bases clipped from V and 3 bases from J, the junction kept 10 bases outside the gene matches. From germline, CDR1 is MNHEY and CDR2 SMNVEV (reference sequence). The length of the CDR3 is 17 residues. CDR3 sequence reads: CASSLSLRQGVHYGYTF. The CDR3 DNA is TGTGCCAGCAGTTTATCCCTAAGACAGGGAGTACACTATGGCTACACCTTC.

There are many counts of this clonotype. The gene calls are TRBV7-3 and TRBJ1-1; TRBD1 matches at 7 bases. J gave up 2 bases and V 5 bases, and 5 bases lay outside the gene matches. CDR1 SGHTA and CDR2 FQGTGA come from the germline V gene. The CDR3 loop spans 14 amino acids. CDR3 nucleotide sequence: TGTGCCAGCAGCCTAGACAGGGACAACACTGAAGCTTTCTTT. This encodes CASSLDRDNTEAFF.